The clone carrying this T cell receptor (beta chain) was recorded many times. The antigen is undetermined. The data stem from a study of T-cell memory formation after mild COVID-19. As for the study in general: TCR clustering was largely donor specific.

Germline lookup yields CDR1 SEHNR and CDR2 FQNEAQ (reference sequence). Trimming removed 6 bases at V and 8 bases at J, with 13 bases between. There are 12 residues in the CDR3. TCRdb processed the 5' RACE reads anew with MiXCR; each CDR3 protein has one entry. The data contain 350,000 to 500,000 distinct CDR3 sequences, about a sixth of them singletons. Study results and limitations: Researchers could not confirm that second-wave clones peaking on day 37 targeted SARS-CoV-2. Prior to infection, memory already included some responding clones, suggesting cross-reactive memory joined.

This clonotype was obtained from a man between 18 and 35 years old who had mild COVID-19 (a few samples of this study predate the infection). Cell type and time point are not known. V and J are TRBV7-9 and TRBJ1-1; no clear D. Sequencing was carried out using PBMCs or a T cell subset sorted from them (not recorded which). CDR3 sequence (DNA): TGTGCCAGCAGTCGTGTGGTGGCCGAAGCTTTCTTT. Translation: CASSRVVAEAFF.